Each of the 21 T cell receptor beta chains below was sequenced from the same sample in a study of blood T cells in healthy people across ages. With a J-beta primer mix and a sample-barcoded 5' primer, a second PCR ran about 7 to 11 cycles. Each CDR3 protein gets one entry after TCRdb re-called the 5' RACE reads with MiXCR. This table has over a million distinct CDR3 sequences, almost 60% appearing once. The sample consisted of blood. The receptors were sampled from a young man in good health.

V usage is TRBV24-1 and J usage is TRBJ1-5; TRBD1 matches at 11 bases. The ends lost 3 bases at V and 5 bases at J; junction bases unmatched: 5. The CDR3 contains 16 residues. Per germline, CDR1 KGHDR and CDR2 SFDVKD. Here the CDR3 DNA reads TGTGCCACCAGTGATACCGGGACAGGGGGAGATCAGCCCCAGCATTTT. It translates to CATSDTGTGGDQPQHF.

J is TRBJ2-7 and V is TRBV12-3 or TRBV12-4; D may be TRBD1 (6 bases). The V end lost 5 bases, the J end lost 2 bases, and 13 bases lay between the germline ends. The CDR3 consists of 14 residues. CDR3 DNA sequence: TGTGCCAGCAGTGTGAGGGACACAGCCTACGAGCAGTACTTC. Its translation is CASSVRDTAYEQYF.

The rearrangement links TRBV4-1 to TRBJ2-7; D is ambiguous. Germline V lookup: CDR1 MGHRA, CDR2 YSYEKL. This CDR3 region has 16 residues. The V end lost 0 bases, the J end lost 2 bases, and 14 bases lay between the germline ends. The chain's CDR3 is CASSQDPSGLTYEQYF. The CDR3, as DNA: TGCGCCAGCAGCCAAGATCCCTCGGGTCTCACCTACGAGCAGTACTTC.

The table lists this clonotype with a few counts. Possible read error: a much larger clone is one base away. V and J are TRBV29-1 and TRBJ2-7; 13 nucleotides align to TRBD2. CDR3 length: 14 residues. Germline assignment: CDR1 SQVTM and CDR2 ANQGSEA. The junction had 5 bases not matched to a gene; V was cut back by 6 bases and J by 3 bases. The CDR3 DNA sequence: TGCAGCGTCCGCGGGACTAGCGGGAACTACGAGCAGTACTTC. Protein sequence: CSVRGTSGNYEQYF.

V usage is TRBV5-6 and J usage is TRBJ2-5; unclear D gene. CDR1 is SGHDT, CDR2 YYEEEE, per germline. This CDR3 is built from 14 residues. Trimming removed 0 bases at V and 6 bases at J, with 12 bases between. The CDR3, as DNA: TGTGCCAGCAGCTTGGGAGTGGCGGTGAAGACCCAGTACTTC. Its translation: CASSLGVAVKTQYF. The whole variable domain, filled in from reference TRBV5-6 and TRBJ2-5, reads DAGVTQSPTHLIKTRGQQVTLRCSPKSGHDTVSWYQQALGQGPQFIFQYYEEEERQRGNFPDRFSGHQFPNYSSELNVNALLLGDSALYLCASSLGVAVKTQYFGPGTRLLVL.

V usage is TRBV25-1 and J usage is TRBJ1-2, with a weak D call TRBD1 (6 bases). Between the trimmed V and J ends, which lost 8 bases and 6 bases, there was a span of 16 bases. CDR3 length: 13 residues. Germline lookup yields CDR1 MGHDK and CDR2 SYGVNS. The CDR3 DNA sequence: TGTGCCAGCTCCCGGGGGGCAGACCATGGCTACACCTTC. Translation gives CASSRGADHGYTF.

This chain connects TRBV4-2 to TRBJ2-7; D not certain. V was shortened by 1 base and J by 5 bases, with 18 bases between the two germline ends. The CDR3 has 16 residues. The V gene's germline CDR1 is LGHNA and CDR2 YNFKEQ. The CDR3 protein is CASSQVGKGNPDEQYF. In DNA form, the CDR3 reads TGTGCCAGCAGCCAAGTAGGAAAAGGGAACCCTGACGAGCAGTACTTC.

The chain joins TRBV4-2 to TRBJ2-5; D remains unclear. Germline V gene data show CDR1 as LGHNA and CDR2 as YNFKEQ. CDR3 length: 17 amino acids. V dropped 1 base and J dropped 0 bases, with 15 bases sitting between them. The DNA for the CDR3 is TGTGCCAGCAGCCAAGCTTTAACTCTCGGACACCAAGAGACCCAGTACTTC. Its protein is CASSQALTLGHQETQYF.

The J gene is TRBJ1-4, the V gene TRBV25-1, with D tentatively TRBD1 (5 bases). Germline V gives CDR1 MGHDK, CDR2 SYGVNS. This CDR3 has 13 residues. Trimming shortened V by 6 bases and J by 8 bases, and 13 bases separated the two germline ends. Written as DNA, the CDR3 is TGTGCCAGCAGACAGGAAGGACGGGAAAAACTGTTTTTT. Its translation: CASRQEGREKLFF.

The V gene is TRBV5-1, the J gene TRBJ1-1; D not resolved. The CDR3 contains 18 residues. Trimming stripped 4 bases from V and 1 base from J, with 23 bases between. From germline, CDR1 is SGHRS and CDR2 YFSETQ. The CDR3 here is CASSPSAWEPWPNTEAFF. CDR3 in DNA: TGCGCCAGCAGCCCGTCGGCTTGGGAGCCCTGGCCGAACACTGAAGCTTTCTTT. The full variable domain, its missing parts supplied by reference TRBV5-1 and TRBJ1-1, is KAGVTQTPRYLIKTRGQQVTLSCSPISGHRSVSWYQQTPGQGLQFLFEYFSETQRNKGNFPGRFSGRQFSNSRSEMNVSTLELGDSALYLCASSPSAWEPWPNTEAFFGQGTRLTVV.

The chain joins TRBV6-1 to TRBJ2-7; perhaps TRBD2 as D (6 bases). TRBJ2-5 explains the end of the DNA better; the J call may be wrong. CDR1 and CDR2 (germline): MNHNS, SASEGT. The CDR3 covers 15 residues. The CDR3 DNA reads TGTGCCAGCAGTGAAAAGTTAAGCGGGTCAGAGACCCAGTACTTC. Translating gives CASSEKLSGSETQYF.

The gene calls are TRBV15 and TRBJ2-3; 7 bases align to TRBD2. Germline lookup yields CDR1 LNHNV and CDR2 YYDKDF (reference sequence). Trimming cost V 0 bases and J 6 bases; bases outside gene matches: 3. The CDR3 covers 14 residues. The CDR3 nucleotides read TGTGCCACCAGCAGAGATGGGAGGGGCGATACGCAGTATTTT. Its translation: CATSRDGRGDTQYF.

In this sample, this clonotype turned up a few times. The gene calls are TRBV4-1 and TRBJ1-5; 7 nucleotides match TRBD1. The J segment lost 0 bases and the V segment lost 3 bases, leaving 8 bases of the junction unmatched. CDR1 is MGHRA and CDR2 is YSYEKL in the germline V gene. The CDR3 spans 17 residues. This CDR3 reads CASSHPGGEYSNQPQHF. In DNA form, the CDR3 reads TGCGCCAGCAGCCATCCAGGGGGGGAATATAGCAATCAGCCCCAGCATTTT.

The chain recombines TRBV2 with TRBJ2-1; 8 bases agree with TRBD2. The CDR3 covers 14 residues. The V gene end was trimmed by 7 bases and the J gene end by 5 bases; junction bases not matched to a gene: 7. CDR1 and CDR2 from the germline V gene are SNHLY and FYNNEI. DNA for the CDR3: TGTGCCAGCATTGGGGCTAGCGGGCACAATGAGCAGTTCTTC. As protein: CASIGASGHNEQFF.

In its sample, this clonotype was seen a few times. The V call is TRBV12-3 or TRBV12-4, the J call TRBJ2-6; a weak D match, TRBD1 (6 bases). V dropped 3 bases and J dropped 0 bases, with 12 bases sitting between them. There are 17 residues in the CDR3. CDR3 in amino acids: CASSFDRMRSGANVLTF. The CDR3 nucleotides read TGTGCCAGCAGTTTCGACAGGATGCGCTCTGGGGCCAACGTCCTGACTTTC.

The sample holds one count of this clonotype. The chain recombines TRBV28 with TRBJ2-7; no definite D call. This CDR3 comprises 15 residues. V dropped 1 base and J dropped 0 bases, with 10 bases sitting between them. CDR1 is MDHEN, CDR2 SYDVKM, per germline. The CDR3 region has the DNA TGTGCCAGCAGTTTATTCCGGGTATCCTCCTACGAGCAGTACTTC. It encodes CASSLFRVSSYEQYF. Based on the CDR3 plus reference TRBV28 and TRBJ2-7, the full variable domain is DVKVTQSSRYLVKRTGEKVFLECVQDMDHENMFWYRQDPGLGLRLIYFSYDVKMKEKGDIPEGYSVSREKKERFSLILESASTNQTSMYLCASSLFRVSSYEQYFGPGTRLTVT.

The chain recombines TRBV4-1 with TRBJ1-4; D remains unclear. Trimming pared 3 bases from V and 8 bases from J, leaving 19 bases between. Per germline, CDR1 MGHRA and CDR2 YSYEKL. The CDR3 totals 16 residues. The CDR3 reads CASSQDTEIVREKLFF. The CDR3 DNA reads as TGCGCCAGCAGCCAGGATACAGAGATCGTGCGGGAAAAACTGTTTTTT.

The V gene is TRBV14, the J gene TRBJ2-1; D gene uncertain. This CDR3 is built from 15 residues. CDR1 and CDR2 (germline): SGHDN, FVKESK. Trimming left V 5 bases short and J 9 bases short, with 20 bases between. The CDR3 spells CASSDRLLHSSEQFF. The CDR3 DNA reads TGTGCCAGCAGCGATCGACTCCTACACTCTAGTGAGCAGTTCTTC.

CDR3 region: CSVPRGVNEQFF. DNA for the CDR3: TGCAGCGTGCCCAGAGGGGTAAATGAGCAGTTCTTC. The chain is built from TRBV29-1 and TRBJ2-1, with D possibly called TRBD1 or TRBD2 (5 bases each). CDR3 length equals 12 residues. With 6 bases removed from V and 7 bases from J, the gap between germline ends came to 13 bases. Germline lookup yields CDR1 SQVTM and CDR2 ANQGSEA.

This chain joins TRBV15 and TRBJ1-5; D gene uncertain. Trimming removed 2 bases from V and 5 bases from J, with 16 bases in between. The CDR3 is made up of 16 amino acids. Germline lookup yields CDR1 LNHNV and CDR2 YYDKDF (reference sequence). The CDR3, as DNA: TGTGCCACCAGCAGACCCGGTGTAGTTAAATATCAGCCCCAGCATTTT. Its protein product is CATSRPGVVKYQPQHF.

The V call is TRBV3-1, the J call TRBJ2-5; D remains ambiguous. Trimming removed 5 bases from V and 3 bases from J, with 13 bases in between. Germline-derived CDR1 and CDR2 are LGHDT and YNNKEL (reference sequence). The CDR3 has 14 residues. CDR3 in DNA: TGTGCCAGCAGCGAGGCTGGGTTGGAAGAGACCCAGTACTTC. Encoded protein: CASSEAGLEETQYF.